This TCR beta chain appears in the sequencing data of a study of shared clonotypes between healthy human individuals. Splitting of CD4+ cells produced CD45RA+ naive and CD45RA-negative memory subsets. Deep-level running was used for the assay. Investigators spread the genomic DNA of each subset evenly over several immunoSEQ plates. This table comes from immunoSEQ multiplex PCR, and its TCRdb copy is limited to in-frame clones, with some not included. The data show roughly 1 million clones, around 78% seen once. Note on this clone: This clone may be a read error of a much larger clone one base away.

V was cut by 7 bases and J by 0 bases, with 15 bases left in between. The CDR3 is 16 residues long. CDR1 is MNHEY, CDR2 SMNVEV, per germline (reference sequence). The TCR originated in a man between 18 and 29 years old in good health. Some clones in this sample may be carry-over from other donors' samples. The chain has TRBV27 and TRBJ2-2; tentatively, D is TRBD1 (5 bases). The specimen was memory CD4+ T cells from PBMCs. Sample subset: CD45RA-negative fraction. The CDR3 coding sequence is TGTGCCAGCACCACAGGCGAGAAGGCGAACACCGGGGAGCTGTTTTTT. Protein sequence: CASTTGEKANTGELFF.